Detailed here is one T cell receptor (beta chain). Its antigen has not been determined. Base quality data are lacking; no much larger clone is found one base away. What the treatment or condition label conveys for this sample: over 15 received Ad26.COV2.S at low or high dose, single or two shots; several received placebo; per-sample allocation not given. For vaccine and placebo recipients, the sequenced repertoires came from samples collected on day 63 after the first injection. Cohort 1b enrolled around 23 adults aged 18-55 years at a single site in Boston, USA, between 29 July and 7 August 2020. Ad26.COV2.S was a replication-incompetent adenovirus type 26 vector expressing a prefusion-stabilized SARS-CoV-2 spike protein from the original Wuhan strain. The entry originates in a study of Ad26.COV2.S vaccination and SARS-CoV-2 variants (dated by TCRdb to the early 2020s). About the investigation overall: Vaccine-arm donors came from COV1001, a multicentre, randomized, double-blind, placebo-controlled phase I-IIa trial of Ad26.COV2.S in healthy adults. Dosing of Ad26.COV2.S was intramuscular, at either 5x10^10 or 1x10^11 viral particles, delivered as one shot or as two shots spaced 56 days apart. TCRbeta repertoire sequencing was used to assess the specificity and breadth of SARS-CoV-2-reactive T cell receptors after Ad26.COV2.S vaccination. The TCR-sequenced set comprised approximately 32 samples: around 20 Ad26.COV2.S vaccine recipients, 5 placebo recipients and 8 SARS-CoV-2 convalescent individuals. Trial participants were randomized into five groups of five: low-dose or high-dose Ad26.COV2.S given once or twice, or placebo on both occasions. Investigators did not know the trial group allocation while performing experiments and assessing outcomes. What the authors observed across the whole study: Vaccine and placebo recipients had similar non-spike TCR breadth, a finding consistent with the vaccine containing only spike. The authors noted that the TCR breadth and depth analyses may have underestimated total T cell responses. The study was not powered for comparison of responses between vaccine doses or regimens. Substantial breadth of spike-specific CD8+ and CD4+ T cell responses was reported after vaccination. Higher spike-specific TCR breadth was observed in Ad26.COV2.S recipients than in placebo recipients (P = 0.0014).

The immunoSEQ Assay was used to sequence TCRbeta CDR3 regions. After extraction, genomic DNA underwent amplification by bias-controlled multiplex PCR, followed by high-throughput sequencing. Per the source publication's procedure: To quantify the absolute abundance of every unique TCRbeta CDR3 region, sequences were collapsed and filtered. Usable DNA was measured by amplifying reference genes present in all nucleated cells, and TCRbeta template counts were normalized to that usable DNA to estimate T cell fraction. Repertoire TCRs were annotated as SARS-CoV-2-specific by exact matching of V gene, CDR3 amino acid sequence and J gene to a known reactive TCR set. MIRA supplied the reference SARS-CoV-2 TCR set, which was filtered for enrichment in COVID-19-positive ImmuneCODE repertoires so that public or cross-reactive TCRs were removed. Using the MIRA antigens, annotated TCRs were further analysed by specific ORF or by position within an ORF. Breadth was defined as annotated unique rearrangements over total unique productive rearrangements; depth was the summed frequency of those rearrangements. Two-sided Wilcoxon rank-sum tests were used to compare TCR breadth between groups. The clones in this table, taken by TCRdb from immuneACCESS, are in-frame only. Not every clone is retained; where verified, under half of the shortfall comes from an unresolved V gene, and the cause of the rest is unknown. V, J and clone size are taken as reported in that table, and D and trimming were inferred from the DNA itself. The sample table contains 350,000 to 500,000 clones; only one count was recorded for approximately 92% of them. The ten largest clones represent 10% to 15% of the sample.

The receptor comes from a person aged 18-65 years who received the Ad26.COV2.S COVID-19 vaccine or a placebo. The specimen comprised peripheral blood, sampled in a trial of Ad26.COV2.S vaccine versus placebo.

The CDR3 has the sequence CASSRGQGANSPLHF. The DNA sequence is given as TGTGCCAGCAGCCGAGGACAGGGAGCGAATTCACCCCTCCACTTT. This chain is built from TRBV5-4 and TRBJ1-6, and 8 bases in between align with TRBD1. Based on the germline V gene (reference sequence), the CDR1 and CDR2 sequences are SGHNT and YYREEE. For this chain, trimming is 4 bases at the V end and 7 bases at the J end, and the number of junction bases without a gene match is 7. Counted from cysteine to phenylalanine, this CDR3 has 15 amino acids. Only the CDR3 region is kept as DNA, spanning 45 bases read in frame from base 1.